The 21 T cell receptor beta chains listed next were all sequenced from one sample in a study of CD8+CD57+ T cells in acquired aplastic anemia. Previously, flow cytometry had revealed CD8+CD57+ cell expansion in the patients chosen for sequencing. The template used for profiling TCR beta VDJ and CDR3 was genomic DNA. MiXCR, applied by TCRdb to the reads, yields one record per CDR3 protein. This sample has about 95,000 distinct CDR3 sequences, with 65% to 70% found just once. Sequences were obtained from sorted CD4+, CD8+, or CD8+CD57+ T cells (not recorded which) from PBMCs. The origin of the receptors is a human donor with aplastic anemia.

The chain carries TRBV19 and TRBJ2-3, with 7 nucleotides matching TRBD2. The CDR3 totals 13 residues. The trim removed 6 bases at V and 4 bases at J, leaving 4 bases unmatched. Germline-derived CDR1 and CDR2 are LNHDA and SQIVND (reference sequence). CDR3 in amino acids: CASRLGRADTQYF. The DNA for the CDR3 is TGTGCCAGTAGACTAGGGAGGGCAGATACGCAGTATTTT.

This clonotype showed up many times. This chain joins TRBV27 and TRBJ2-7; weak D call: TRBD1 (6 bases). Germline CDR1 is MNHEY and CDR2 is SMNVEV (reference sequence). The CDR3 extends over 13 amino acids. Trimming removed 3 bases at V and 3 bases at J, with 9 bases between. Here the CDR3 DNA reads TGTGCCAGCAGTTTGACAGGATTCTACGAGCAGTACTTC. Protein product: CASSLTGFYEQYF.

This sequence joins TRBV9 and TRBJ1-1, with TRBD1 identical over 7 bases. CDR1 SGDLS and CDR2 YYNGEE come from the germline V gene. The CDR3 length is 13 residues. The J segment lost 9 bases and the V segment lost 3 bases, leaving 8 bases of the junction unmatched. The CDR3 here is CASSATTGTKAFF. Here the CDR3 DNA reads TGTGCCAGCAGCGCCACGACAGGGACGAAAGCTTTCTTT.

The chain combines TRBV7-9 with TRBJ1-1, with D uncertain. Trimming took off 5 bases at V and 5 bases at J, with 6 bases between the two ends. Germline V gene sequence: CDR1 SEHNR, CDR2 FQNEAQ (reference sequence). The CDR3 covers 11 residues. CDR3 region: CASSLLTEAFF. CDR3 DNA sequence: TGTGCCAGCAGCCTATTGACTGAAGCTTTCTTT.

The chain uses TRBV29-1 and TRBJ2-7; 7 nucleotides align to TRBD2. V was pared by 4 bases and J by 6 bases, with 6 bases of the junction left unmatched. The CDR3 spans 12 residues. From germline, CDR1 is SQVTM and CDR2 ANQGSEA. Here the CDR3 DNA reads TGCAGCGTTGGGGACGGGAGGCGCGAGCAGTACTTC. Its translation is CSVGDGRREQYF.

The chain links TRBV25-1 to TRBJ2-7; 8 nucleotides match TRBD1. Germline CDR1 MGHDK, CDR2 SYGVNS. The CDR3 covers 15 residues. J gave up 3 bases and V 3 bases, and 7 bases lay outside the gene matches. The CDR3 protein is CASSDLRDRYYEQYF. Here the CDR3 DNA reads TGTGCCAGCAGTGACCTCCGGGACAGGTACTACGAGCAGTACTTC.

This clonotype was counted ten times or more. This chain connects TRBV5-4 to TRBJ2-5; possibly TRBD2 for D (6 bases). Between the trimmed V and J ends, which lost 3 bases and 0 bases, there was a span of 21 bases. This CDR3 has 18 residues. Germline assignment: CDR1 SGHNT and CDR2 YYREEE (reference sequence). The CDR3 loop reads CASSYAGGDARYQETQYF. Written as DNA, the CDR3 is TGTGCCAGCAGCTACGCCGGCGGGGACGCCCGGTACCAAGAGACCCAGTACTTC.

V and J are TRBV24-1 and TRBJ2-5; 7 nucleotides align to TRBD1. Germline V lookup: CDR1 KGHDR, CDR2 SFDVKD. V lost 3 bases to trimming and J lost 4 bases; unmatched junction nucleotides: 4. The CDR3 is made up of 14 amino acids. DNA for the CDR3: TGTGCCACCAGTGATGTCACAGGGGTAGAGACCCAGTACTTC. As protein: CATSDVTGVETQYF.

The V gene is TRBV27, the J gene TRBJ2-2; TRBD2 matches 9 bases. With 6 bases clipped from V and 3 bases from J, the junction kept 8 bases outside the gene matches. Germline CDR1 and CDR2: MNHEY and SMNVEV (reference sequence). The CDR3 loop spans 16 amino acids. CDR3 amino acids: CASSLAGPRYTGELFF. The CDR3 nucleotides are TGTGCCAGCAGCCTAGCGGGGCCGAGATACACCGGGGAGCTGTTTTTT.

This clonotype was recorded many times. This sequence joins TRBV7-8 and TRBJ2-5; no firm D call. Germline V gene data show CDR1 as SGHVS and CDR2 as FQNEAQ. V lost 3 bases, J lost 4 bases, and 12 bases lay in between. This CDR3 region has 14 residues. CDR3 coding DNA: TGTGCCAGCAGCTTTGGTATTGGTGGAGAGACCCAGTACTTC. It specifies CASSFGIGGETQYF.

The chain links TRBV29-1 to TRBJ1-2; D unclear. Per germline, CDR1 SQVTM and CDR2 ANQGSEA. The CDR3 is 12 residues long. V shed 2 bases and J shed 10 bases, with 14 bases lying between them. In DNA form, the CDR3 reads TGCAGCGTTGAAACCCTACCCGGTGACTACACCTTC. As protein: CSVETLPGDYTF.

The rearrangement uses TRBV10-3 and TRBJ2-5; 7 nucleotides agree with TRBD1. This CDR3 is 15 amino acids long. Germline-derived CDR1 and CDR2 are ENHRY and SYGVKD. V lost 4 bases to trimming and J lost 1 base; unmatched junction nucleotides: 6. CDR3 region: CAISGRTGGQETQYF. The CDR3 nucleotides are TGTGCCATCAGTGGCAGGACAGGAGGCCAAGAGACCCAGTACTTC.

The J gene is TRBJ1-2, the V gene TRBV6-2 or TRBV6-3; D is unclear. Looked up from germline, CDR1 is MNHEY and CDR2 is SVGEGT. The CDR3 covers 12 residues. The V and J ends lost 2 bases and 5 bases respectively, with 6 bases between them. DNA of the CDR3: TGTGCCAGCAGTTACCCCGGGTATGGCTACACCTTC. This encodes CASSYPGYGYTF.

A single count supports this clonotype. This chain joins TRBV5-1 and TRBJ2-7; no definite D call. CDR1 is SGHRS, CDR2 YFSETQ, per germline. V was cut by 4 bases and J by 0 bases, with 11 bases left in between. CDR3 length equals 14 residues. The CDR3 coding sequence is TGCGCCAGCAGCGCCAAGGACCGCTCCTACGAGCAGTACTTC. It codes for CASSAKDRSYEQYF.

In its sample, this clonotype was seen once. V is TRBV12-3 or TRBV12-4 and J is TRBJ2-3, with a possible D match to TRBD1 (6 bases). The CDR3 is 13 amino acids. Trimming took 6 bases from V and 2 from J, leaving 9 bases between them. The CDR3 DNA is TGTGCCAGCAGGCGACAGGTCACAGATACGCAGTATTTT. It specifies CASRRQVTDTQYF.

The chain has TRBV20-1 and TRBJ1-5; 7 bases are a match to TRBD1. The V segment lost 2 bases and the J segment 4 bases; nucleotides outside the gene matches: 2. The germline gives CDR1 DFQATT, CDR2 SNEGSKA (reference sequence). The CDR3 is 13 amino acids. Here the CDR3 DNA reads TGCAGTGCTAGACCGGACAGGAATCAGCCCCAGCATTTT. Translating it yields CSARPDRNQPQHF.

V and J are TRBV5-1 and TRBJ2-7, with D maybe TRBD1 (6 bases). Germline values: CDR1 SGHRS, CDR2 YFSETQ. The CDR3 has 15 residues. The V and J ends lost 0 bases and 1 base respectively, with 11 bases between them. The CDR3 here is CASSLEGTQSYEQYF. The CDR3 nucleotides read TGCGCCAGCAGCTTGGAGGGGACACAATCCTACGAGCAGTACTTC.

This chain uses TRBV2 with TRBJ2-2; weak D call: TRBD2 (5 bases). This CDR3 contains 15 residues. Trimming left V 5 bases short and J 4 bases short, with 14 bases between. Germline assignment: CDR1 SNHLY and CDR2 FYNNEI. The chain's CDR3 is CASSPLGPITGELFF. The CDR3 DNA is TGTGCCAGCAGTCCACTAGGGCCGATCACCGGGGAGCTGTTTTTT.

In nucleotides, the CDR3 is TGCGCCAGCAGCTTTCGAGACCCAGCCAGCTCCTATAATTCACCCCTCCACTTT. Translated, it gives CASSFRDPASSYNSPLHF. The rearrangement links TRBV5-1 to TRBJ1-6; D unclear. Germline values: CDR1 SGHRS, CDR2 YFSETQ. The V end lost 2 bases, the J end lost 0 bases, and 15 bases lay between the germline ends. CDR3 length equals 18 residues.

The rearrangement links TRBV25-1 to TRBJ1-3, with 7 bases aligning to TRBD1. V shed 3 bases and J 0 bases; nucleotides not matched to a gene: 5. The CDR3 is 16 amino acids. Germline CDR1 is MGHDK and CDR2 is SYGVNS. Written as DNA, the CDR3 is TGTGCCAGCAGTGATGGGGGGACAGTCTCTGGAAACACCATATATTTT. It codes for CASSDGGTVSGNTIYF.

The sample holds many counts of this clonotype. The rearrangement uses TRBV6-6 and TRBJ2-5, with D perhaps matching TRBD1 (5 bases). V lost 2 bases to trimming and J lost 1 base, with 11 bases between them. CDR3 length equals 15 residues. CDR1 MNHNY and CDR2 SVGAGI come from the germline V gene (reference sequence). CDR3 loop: CASSYQGPTQETQYF. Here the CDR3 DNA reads TGTGCCAGCAGTTACCAGGGTCCGACCCAAGAGACCCAGTACTTC.